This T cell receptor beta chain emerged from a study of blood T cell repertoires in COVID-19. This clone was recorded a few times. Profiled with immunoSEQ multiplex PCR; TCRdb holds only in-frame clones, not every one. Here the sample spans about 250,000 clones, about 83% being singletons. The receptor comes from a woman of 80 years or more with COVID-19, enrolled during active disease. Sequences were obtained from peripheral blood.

CDR3 sequence reads: CSVTEGVNQPQHF. The CDR3 DNA reads TGCAGCGTAACCGAAGGGGTCAATCAGCCCCAGCATTTT. The chain recombines TRBV29-1 with TRBJ1-5, with D tentatively TRBD1 (5 bases). Trimming stripped 6 bases from V and 3 bases from J, with 12 bases between. The germline V gene has CDR1 SQVTM and CDR2 ANQGSEA. CDR3 length equals 13 residues. Based on the CDR3 plus reference TRBV29-1 and TRBJ1-5, the full variable domain is SAVISQKPSRDICQRGTSLTIQCQVDSQVTMMFWYRQQPGQSLTLIATANQGSEATYESGFVIDKFPISRPNLTFSTLTVSNMSPEDSSIYLCSVTEGVNQPQHFGDGTRLSIL.